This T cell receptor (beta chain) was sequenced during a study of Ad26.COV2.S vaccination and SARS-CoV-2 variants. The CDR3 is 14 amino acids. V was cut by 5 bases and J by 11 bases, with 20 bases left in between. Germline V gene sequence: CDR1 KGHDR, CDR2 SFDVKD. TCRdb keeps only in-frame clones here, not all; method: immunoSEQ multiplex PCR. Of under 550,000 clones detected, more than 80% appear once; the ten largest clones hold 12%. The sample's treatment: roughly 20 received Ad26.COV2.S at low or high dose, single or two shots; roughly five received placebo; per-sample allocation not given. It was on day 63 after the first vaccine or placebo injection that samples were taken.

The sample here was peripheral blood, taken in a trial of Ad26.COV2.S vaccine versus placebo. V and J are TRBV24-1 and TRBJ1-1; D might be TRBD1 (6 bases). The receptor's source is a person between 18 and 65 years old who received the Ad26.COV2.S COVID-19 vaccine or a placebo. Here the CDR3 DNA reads TGTGCCACCAGTGCCTCCACCTCGGGGGGCAGGGCTTTCTTT. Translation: CATSASTSGGRAFF.